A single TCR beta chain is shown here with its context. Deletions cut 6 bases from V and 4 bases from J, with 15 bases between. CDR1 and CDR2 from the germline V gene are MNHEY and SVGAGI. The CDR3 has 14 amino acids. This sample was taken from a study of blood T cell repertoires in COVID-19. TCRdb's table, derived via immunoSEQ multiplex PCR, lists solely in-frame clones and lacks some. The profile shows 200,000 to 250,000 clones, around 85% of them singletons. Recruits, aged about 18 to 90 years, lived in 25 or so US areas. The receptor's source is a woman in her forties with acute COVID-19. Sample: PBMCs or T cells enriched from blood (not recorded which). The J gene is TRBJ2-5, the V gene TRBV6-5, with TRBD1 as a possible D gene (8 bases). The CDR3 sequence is CASSDTGGGETQYF. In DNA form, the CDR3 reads TGTGCCAGCAGCGACACAGGGGGGGGAGAGACCCAGTACTTC.